A single T cell receptor beta chain is shown here with its context. Its target is unknown. This entry belongs to a study of shared clonotypes between healthy human individuals. Study results and caveats: Represented diversity (both genetic and exposure-history) was limited by the small number of donors.

How the authors handled the data: ImmunoSEQ junction-only sequences lacked quality scores, so their filtering differed. The data were produced by immunoSEQ multiplex PCR, yet TCRdb's version contains in-frame clones alone and is incomplete. Clone size and V and J calls were adopted from that table, with D and trimming inferred from the DNA. The sample records 950,000 to 1,300,000 clones, approximately 70% being singletons. The CDR3 totals 14 residues. V lost 2 bases, J lost 1 base, and 8 bases lay in between. Looked up from germline, CDR1 is SGHTA and CDR2 is FQGNSA. The rearrangement uses TRBV7-2 and TRBJ1-2, with a possible D match to TRBD1 (6 bases). Sequencing input: memory CD4+ T cells sorted from blood. The subset: CD45RA-negative fraction. The TCR originated in a man aged 18 to 35 in good health. As DNA, the CDR3 is TGTGCCAGCAGCTTAAACAGGGATAACTATGGCTACACCTTC. It is translated as CASSLNRDNYGYTF. Complete variable domain (other parts from reference TRBV7-2 and TRBJ1-2): GAGVSQSPSNKVTEKGKDVELRCDPISGHTALYWYRQSLGQGLEFLIYFQGNSAPDKSGLPSDRFSAERTGGSVSTLTIQRTQQEDSAVYLCASSLNRDNYGYTFGSGTRLTVV.